This T cell receptor (beta chain) was captured by sequencing in a study of T-cell memory formation after mild COVID-19. Many counts were recorded for this clonotype. TCRdb redid the calling of the 5' RACE reads with MiXCR, one entry per CDR3 protein. In the table there are about 250,000 distinct CDR3 sequences, less than 20% of which are singletons. This clonotype originated in an adult woman who had mild COVID-19 (a few samples of this study predate the infection). Cell type and time point are not known. The sample comprised PBMCs or a T cell subset sorted from them (not recorded which).

The CDR3 spells CASRTPGGIQYF. The CDR3 DNA is TGTGCCAGCAGAACCCCGGGAGGCATTCAGTACTTC. This chain connects TRBV27 to TRBJ2-4; 7 nucleotides agree with TRBD2. The CDR3 is 12 residues long. Trimming took 6 bases from V and 9 from J; bases not matched to a gene: 5. Looked up from germline, CDR1 is MNHEY and CDR2 is SMNVEV (reference sequence).